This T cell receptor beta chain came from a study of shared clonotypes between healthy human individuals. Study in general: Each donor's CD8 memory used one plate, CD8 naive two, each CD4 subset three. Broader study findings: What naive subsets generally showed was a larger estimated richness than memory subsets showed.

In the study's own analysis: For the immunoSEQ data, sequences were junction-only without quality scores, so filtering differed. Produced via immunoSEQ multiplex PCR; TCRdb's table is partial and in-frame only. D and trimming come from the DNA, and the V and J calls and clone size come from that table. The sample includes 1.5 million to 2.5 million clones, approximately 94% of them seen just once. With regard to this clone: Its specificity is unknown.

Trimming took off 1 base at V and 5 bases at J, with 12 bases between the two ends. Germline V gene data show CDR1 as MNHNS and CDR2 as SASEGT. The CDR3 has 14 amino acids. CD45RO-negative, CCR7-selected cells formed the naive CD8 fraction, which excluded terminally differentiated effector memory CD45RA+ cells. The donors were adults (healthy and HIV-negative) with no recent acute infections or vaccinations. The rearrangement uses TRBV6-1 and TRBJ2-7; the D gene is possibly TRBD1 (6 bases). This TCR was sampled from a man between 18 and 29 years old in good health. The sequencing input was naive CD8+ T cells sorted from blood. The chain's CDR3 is CASSEGGWGHEQYF. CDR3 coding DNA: TGTGCCAGCAGTGAAGGAGGTTGGGGGCACGAGCAGTACTTC.